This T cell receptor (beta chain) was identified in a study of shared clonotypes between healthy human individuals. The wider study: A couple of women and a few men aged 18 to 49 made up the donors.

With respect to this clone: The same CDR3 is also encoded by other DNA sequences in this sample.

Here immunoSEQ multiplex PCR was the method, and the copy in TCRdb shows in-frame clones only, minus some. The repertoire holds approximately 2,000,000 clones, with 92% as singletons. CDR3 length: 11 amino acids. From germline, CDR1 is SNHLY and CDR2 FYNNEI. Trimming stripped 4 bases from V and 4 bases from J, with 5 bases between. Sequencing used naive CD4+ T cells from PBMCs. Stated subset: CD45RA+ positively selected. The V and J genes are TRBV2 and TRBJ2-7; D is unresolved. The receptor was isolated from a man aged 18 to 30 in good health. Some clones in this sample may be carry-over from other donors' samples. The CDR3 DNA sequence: TGTGCCAGCAGTGGACGATACGAGCAGTACTTC. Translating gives CASSGRYEQYF.